This record concerns one T cell receptor beta chain sequence. Its antigen is as yet unknown. This specimen comes from a study of T cells in Graves' hyperthyroidism and ophthalmopathy. The germline CDR1 and CDR2 sequences are MNHEY and SVGEGT. This CDR3 has 15 amino acids. Trimming cost V 0 bases and J 2 bases, with 11 bases left between them. Amplification targeted TCR beta CDR3 regions from RNA transcripts. Using the HTBI primer set, a first-round RT-PCR was run on the TCR CDR3. MiXCR was run by TCRdb on the multiplex PCR reads, yielding one entry per CDR3 protein. The table lists hundreds of thousands of distinct CDR3 sequences, roughly 14% of them singletons. Notes on the study in general: Stable hyperthyroidism and ophthalmopathy were separated using 13 V-J signatures.

Clinical symptoms, serum thyroxine, TRAb, thyroid ultrasound and orbital computed tomography established diagnosis. This clonotype was obtained from a woman in her forties with Graves' ophthalmopathy. Sequenced sample: blood. V gene TRBV6-2 or TRBV6-3 combines with J gene TRBJ2-7, with D hard to call. The CDR3 here is CASSYSSRLAYEQYF. In DNA form, the CDR3 reads TGTGCCAGCAGTTACTCTAGCAGATTAGCCTACGAGCAGTACTTC.